One T cell receptor beta chain is described in this entry. Antigen specificity is unknown. The entry originates in a study of T cells in localized non-small cell lung cancer. Study-level findings and limits: There was higher T cell clonality in uninvolved adjacent lung than in tumor, and it was highest there. Without multi-region sequencing, intratumor heterogeneity could not be excluded.

Clones were sequenced by immunoSEQ multiplex PCR, and TCRdb holds only the in-frame ones, with some missing. The sample has roughly 89,000 clones, around 90% seen once. Germline CDR1 reads SGHRS; CDR2 reads YFSETQ. The ends were cut back, 6 bases at V and 6 bases at J, with 16 bases in the middle. The CDR3 is 15 residues long. V usage is TRBV5-1 and J usage is TRBJ1-6; D unresolved. This clonotype originated in a woman aged 40-75 years with stage II squamous cell lung carcinoma. The material was PBMCs, obtained before any cancer treatment. DNA of the CDR3: TGCGCCAGCACCTCTATTTGGGGTAGTAATTCACCCCTCCACTTT. Its translation: CASTSIWGSNSPLHF.